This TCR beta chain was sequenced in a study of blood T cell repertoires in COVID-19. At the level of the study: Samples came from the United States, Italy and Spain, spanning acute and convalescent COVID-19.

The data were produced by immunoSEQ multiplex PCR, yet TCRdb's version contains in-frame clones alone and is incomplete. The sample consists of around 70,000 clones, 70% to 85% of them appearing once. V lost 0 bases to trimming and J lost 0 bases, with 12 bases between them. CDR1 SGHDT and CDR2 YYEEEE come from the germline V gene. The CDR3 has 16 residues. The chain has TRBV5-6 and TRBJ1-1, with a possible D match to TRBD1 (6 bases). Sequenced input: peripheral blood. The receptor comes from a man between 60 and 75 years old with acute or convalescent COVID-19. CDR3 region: CASSLGTGLMNTEAFF. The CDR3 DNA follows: TGTGCCAGCAGCTTGGGAACAGGGCTGATGAACACTGAAGCTTTCTTT.